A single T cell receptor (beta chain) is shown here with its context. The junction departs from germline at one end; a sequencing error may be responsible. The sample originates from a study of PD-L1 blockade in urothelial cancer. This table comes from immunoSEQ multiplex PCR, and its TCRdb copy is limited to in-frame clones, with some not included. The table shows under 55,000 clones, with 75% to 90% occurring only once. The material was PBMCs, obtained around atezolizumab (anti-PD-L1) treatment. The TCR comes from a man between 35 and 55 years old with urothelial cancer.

For the CDR3, the DNA is TGTGCCAGCAGCGAAGGACAGTCCGGACTAGGTACGCAGTATTTT. This encodes CASSEGQSGLGTQYF. The chain carries TRBV2 and TRBJ2-3; D perhaps matches TRBD2 (7 bases). CDR3 length equals 15 residues. Germline V gene data show CDR1 as SNHLY and CDR2 as FYNNEI.